What follows are 30 T cell receptor beta chains derived from one specimen sequenced in a study of CD8+CD57+ T cells in acquired aplastic anemia. Genomic DNA templated the TCR beta VDJ and CDR3 profiling. TCRdb reprocessed the reads with MiXCR, giving one entry per CDR3 protein. The top ten clones hold 25% to 30% of a sample with some 210,000 distinct CDR3 sequences, around 60% of them seen once. The sequenced material came from sorted CD4+, CD8+, or CD8+CD57+ T cells (not recorded which) from PBMCs. The receptors derive from a human donor in good health.

V and J are TRBV29-1 and TRBJ2-7; D gene unclear. The CDR3 consists of 15 residues. Germline V gene sequence: CDR1 SQVTM, CDR2 ANQGSEA. Trimming cost V 0 bases and J 2 bases, with 14 bases left between them. The CDR3 loop reads CSVEDLGQAPYEQYF. The CDR3 DNA reads TGCAGCGTTGAAGATCTAGGCCAAGCCCCCTACGAGCAGTACTTC.

The chain couples TRBV19 to TRBJ2-1; D gene unclear. Trimming took off 5 bases at V and 7 bases at J, with 9 bases between the two ends. The germline V gene encodes CDR1 LNHDA and CDR2 SQIVND (reference sequence). CDR3 length equals 12 residues. The CDR3 region is CASSADGNEQFF. The CDR3 DNA reads TGTGCCAGTAGTGCGGACGGGAATGAGCAGTTCTTC.

The J gene is TRBJ2-1, the V gene TRBV24-1; 13 nucleotides agree with TRBD2. Germline assignment: CDR1 KGHDR and CDR2 SFDVKD. J was trimmed by 7 bases and V by 11 bases; bases with no gene match: 10. The CDR3 length is 15 residues. The CDR3 nucleotides are TGTGCCAGCGGGGGGACTAGCGGGATGGGGAATGAGCAGTTCTTC. Its translation is CASGGTSGMGNEQFF.

This clonotype was recorded a few times. The chain recombines TRBV2 with TRBJ1-5; D might be TRBD1 (5 bases). Germline CDR1 and CDR2: SNHLY and FYNNEI. The ends were cut back, 6 bases at V and 0 bases at J, with 15 bases in the middle. The CDR3 totals 16 residues. Written as DNA, the CDR3 is TGTGCCAGCAGCCCGACAGTCAGTTATAGCAATCAGCCCCAGCATTTT. This sequence encodes CASSPTVSYSNQPQHF.

This clonotype was observed a few times. The J gene is TRBJ1-6, the V gene TRBV14; D ambiguous. The CDR3 has 11 amino acids. Germline V CDR1 and CDR2: SGHDN, FVKESK. V shed 0 bases and J shed 9 bases, with 0 bases lying between them. The CDR3 nucleotides read TGTGCCAGCAGCCAAGATTCACCCCTCCACTTT. It codes for CASSQDSPLHF.

This sequence joins TRBV20-1 and TRBJ2-5; D remains ambiguous. The CDR3 runs 13 residues. Germline loops: CDR1 DFQATT, CDR2 SNEGSKA (reference sequence). With 5 bases removed from V and 5 bases from J, the gap between germline ends came to 15 bases. The CDR3 region has the DNA TGCAGTGCTTACGGCGGTTCGGCGGAGACCCAGTACTTC. This gives the protein CSAYGGSAETQYF.

This clonotype occurred once. The chain joins TRBV7-9 to TRBJ1-2; D gene ambiguous. This CDR3 spans 15 amino acids. Trimming stripped 3 bases from V and 0 bases from J, with 11 bases between. Germline V lookup: CDR1 SEHNR, CDR2 FQNEAQ (reference sequence). CDR3 residues: CASSFATPSNYGYTF. The CDR3 DNA is TGTGCCAGCAGCTTCGCAACTCCCTCTAACTATGGCTACACCTTC.

This chain uses TRBV30 with TRBJ2-7; the D is unclear. CDR1 is GTSNPN, CDR2 SVGIG, per germline (reference sequence). Trimming left V 2 bases short and J 3 bases short, with 8 bases between. CDR3 length: 12 residues. The CDR3: CAWSPHSYEQYF. CDR3 coding DNA: TGTGCCTGGAGTCCCCACAGCTACGAGCAGTACTTC. Variable domain in full (rest from reference TRBV30 and TRBJ2-7): SQTIHQWPATLVQPVGSPLSLECTVEGTSNPNLYWYRQAAGRGLQLLFYSVGIGQISSEVPQNLSASRPQDRQFILSSKKLLLSDSGFYLCAWSPHSYEQYFGPGTRLTVT.

Worth noting for this clonotype: A much bigger clone sits one base away, suggesting this may be a read error. For the CDR3, the DNA is TGTGCCAGCAGCGTAGACTACGAGCAGTACTTC. Translation gives CASSVDYEQYF. V is TRBV5-6 and J is TRBJ2-7; D call uncertain. The CDR3 is made up of 11 amino acids. V shed 4 bases and J shed 3 bases, with 5 bases lying between them. The germline V gene encodes CDR1 SGHDT and CDR2 YYEEEE.

The chain employs TRBV19 and TRBJ2-3; a weak D match, TRBD2 (5 bases). Germline values: CDR1 LNHDA, CDR2 SQIVND (reference sequence). Trimming cost V 4 bases and J 4 bases, with 15 bases left between them. CDR3 length: 15 residues. CDR3 amino acids: CASSKTSFNADTQYF. The CDR3 region has the DNA TGTGCCAGTAGTAAAACTAGTTTTAATGCAGATACGCAGTATTTT.

V and J are TRBV20-1 and TRBJ2-3; TRBD2 aligns across 13 bases. Trimming took 8 bases from V and 0 from J; bases not matched to a gene: 8. The CDR3 consists of 16 residues. The V gene's germline CDR1 is DFQATT and CDR2 SNEGSKA (reference sequence). The CDR3 nucleotides are TGCAGTACCGGGACTAGCGGGGTACTTAGCACAGATACGCAGTATTTT. It yields the protein CSTGTSGVLSTDTQYF.

The chain joins TRBV5-1 to TRBJ1-2, with TRBD1 as a possible D gene (6 bases). Germline CDR1 reads SGHRS; CDR2 reads YFSETQ. The germline V and J ends were trimmed by 3 bases and 5 bases, with 11 bases remaining between them. There are 13 residues in the CDR3. Here the CDR3 reads CASSSGGSYGYTF. The CDR3 DNA reads as TGCGCCAGCAGCTCGGGGGGCTCTTATGGCTACACCTTC.

In its sample, this clonotype was seen many times. V is TRBV20-1 and J is TRBJ2-3; D possibly corresponds to TRBD2 (5 bases). The CDR3 totals 13 residues. The germline V gene encodes CDR1 DFQATT and CDR2 SNEGSKA (reference sequence). Between the trimmed V and J ends, which lost 1 base and 4 bases, there was a span of 9 bases. DNA for the CDR3: TGCAGTGCTAGAGGCGGGTTGGCAGATACGCAGTATTTT. Its protein product is CSARGGLADTQYF.

This chain links TRBV5-1 with TRBJ1-2; maybe TRBD1 (5 bases). The germline V gene encodes CDR1 SGHRS and CDR2 YFSETQ. The CDR3 consists of 17 residues. Deletions cut 0 bases from V and 8 bases from J, with 23 bases between. The CDR3 DNA reads TGCGCCAGCAGCTTGGTTGGGGCCAGTCGTCGGGACGGGGGCTACACCTTC. Its translation: CASSLVGASRRDGGYTF.

This sequence joins TRBV7-2 and TRBJ2-5; tentatively, D is TRBD1 (5 bases). This CDR3 spans 15 amino acids. CDR1 is SGHTA, CDR2 FQGNSA, per germline. Trimming shortened V by 3 bases and J by 5 bases, and 16 bases separated the two germline ends. CDR3 amino acids: CASSFSRSAGETQYF. DNA of the CDR3: TGTGCCAGCAGCTTCTCTCGCAGTGCAGGGGAGACCCAGTACTTC.

The chain joins TRBV19 to TRBJ1-1; 8 bases align to TRBD1. There are 14 residues in the CDR3. The V gene's germline CDR1 is LNHDA and CDR2 SQIVND (reference sequence). V was clipped by 0 bases and J by 5 bases; unmatched bases: 2. The CDR3 region is CASSIDRTGTEAFF. CDR3 coding DNA: TGTGCCAGTAGTATAGATCGGACAGGGACTGAAGCTTTCTTT.

This clonotype was seen at least ten times. This chain connects TRBV6-2 or TRBV6-3 to TRBJ1-6; no firm D call. CDR1 is MNHEY and CDR2 is SVGEGT in the germline V gene. V was shortened by 8 bases and J by 9 bases, with 17 bases between the two germline ends. The CDR3 runs 14 residues. The CDR3 bases are TGTGCCAGCGGAAGCCTCCTACCGAGTTCACCCCTCCACTTT. Its translation: CASGSLLPSSPLHF.

This clonotype was counted ten times or more. The chain employs TRBV10-3 and TRBJ2-7, with 12 nucleotides matching TRBD2. CDR1 ENHRY and CDR2 SYGVKD come from the germline V gene. This CDR3 comprises 16 residues. After removal of 7 bases from V and 0 bases from J, the junction contained 7 bases not matched to a gene. CDR3 in DNA: TGTGCCATCAAACCAGGGACTAGCGGGTACTCCTACGAGCAGTACTTC. It translates to CAIKPGTSGYSYEQYF.

This clonotype has at least ten counts. The chain links TRBV5-8 to TRBJ2-1; D unclear. CDR1 SGHTS and CDR2 YDEGEE come from the germline V gene. This CDR3 region has 12 residues. Between the trimmed V and J ends, which lost 0 bases and 7 bases, there was a span of 5 bases. CDR3 sequence reads: CASSLGWNEQFF. CDR3 bases: TGTGCCAGCAGCTTGGGGTGGAATGAGCAGTTCTTC.

The genes are TRBV5-1 and TRBJ2-7; 8 nucleotides line up with TRBD1. Germline CDR1 is SGHRS and CDR2 is YFSETQ. This CDR3 has 14 amino acids. V dropped 7 bases and J dropped 7; count of bases not matched to a gene: 13. CDR3 region: CASFEDRETREQYF. DNA for the CDR3: TGCGCCAGCTTTGAGGACAGGGAAACGCGGGAGCAGTACTTC. The full variable domain, its missing parts supplied by reference TRBV5-1 and TRBJ2-7, is KAGVTQTPRYLIKTRGQQVTLSCSPISGHRSVSWYQQTPGQGLQFLFEYFSETQRNKGNFPGRFSGRQFSNSRSEMNVSTLELGDSALYLCASFEDRETREQYFGPGTRLTVT.

As regards this clonotype: A read error may explain this, as a much larger clone is one base away. The chain has TRBV10-3 and TRBJ2-7, with D tentatively TRBD2 (5 bases). The CDR3 has 16 amino acids. The V gene's germline CDR1 is ENHRY and CDR2 SYGVKD. The chain's CDR3 is CASSGFSFRGAYERYF. CDR3 DNA: TGTGCCAGCTCCGGGTTTAGTTTTCGGGGAGCCTACGAGCGGTACTTC.

The V call is TRBV29-1, the J call TRBJ1-2; D is possibly TRBD1 (5 bases). Germline V gene lookup returns CDR1 SQVTM and CDR2 ANQGSEA. The V end was cut by 4 bases, the J end by 5 bases, with 11 bases between. The CDR3 is made up of 12 amino acids. The CDR3 coding sequence is TGCAGCGTTGGTGGAGGGGAGTATGGCTACACCTTC. Translation: CSVGGGEYGYTF.

This sequence joins TRBV9 and TRBJ1-3, with TRBD1 as a possible D gene (6 bases). Germline V CDR1 and CDR2: SGDLS, YYNGEE. The length of the CDR3 is 13 residues. V lost 7 bases and J 0 bases, leaving 8 bases between the germline ends. The CDR3 protein is CASATGSGNTIYF. The CDR3 DNA follows: TGTGCCAGCGCGACAGGCTCTGGAAACACCATATATTTT.

Points on this clonotype: The conserved phenylalanine or tryptophan is not found at the CDR3 terminus, so this likely reflects a read error. The chain uses TRBV20-1 and TRBJ1-2; 7 bases align to TRBD1. V shed 5 bases and J 3 bases; nucleotides not matched to a gene: 6. The CDR3 length is 13 residues. Germline-derived CDR1 and CDR2 are DFQATT and SNEGSKA (reference sequence). CDR3 sequence: CSAVSGTDYGYTL. The CDR3 DNA reads TGCAGTGCTGTGTCCGGGACAGACTATGGCTACACCCTC.

The CDR3 loop is CASSVGQGLFYGYTF. The CDR3 nucleotides read TGTGCCAGCAGTGTAGGTCAGGGGCTATTCTATGGCTACACCTTC. The rearrangement links TRBV2 to TRBJ1-2; tentative D call: TRBD1 (6 bases). Germline assignment: CDR1 SNHLY and CDR2 FYNNEI. Trimming took 4 bases from V and 4 from J, leaving 16 bases between them. This CDR3 comprises 15 residues.

There are many counts of this clonotype. The chain uses TRBV5-4 and TRBJ2-1; no reliable D call. The CDR3 is 13 amino acids. Trimming shortened V by 4 bases and J by 4 bases, and 9 bases separated the two germline ends. The germline gives CDR1 SGHNT, CDR2 YYREEE (reference sequence). The CDR3 DNA sequence: TGTGCCAGCAGCATAGAAGCTTACAATGAGCAGTTCTTC. Translation: CASSIEAYNEQFF.

The chain links TRBV6-1 to TRBJ2-7; maybe TRBD1 (6 bases). Per germline, CDR1 MNHNS and CDR2 SASEGT. This CDR3 is 12 amino acids long. V lost 1 base, J lost 12 bases, and 13 bases lay in between. The CDR3 DNA is TGTGCCAGCAGTGAAGGTCAGGGGTGGCGGTACTTC. As protein: CASSEGQGWRYF.

The chain employs TRBV20-1 and TRBJ2-5, with 7 bases identical to TRBD2. With 3 bases clipped from V and 9 bases from J, the junction kept 10 bases outside the gene matches. There are 13 residues in the CDR3. CDR1 and CDR2 from the germline V gene are DFQATT and SNEGSKA (reference sequence). The CDR3 reads CSASSHRAGAQYF. CDR3 nucleotides: TGCAGTGCTAGTTCTCACCGGGCGGGGGCCCAGTACTTC.

This clonotype has a count of ten or more. This chain links TRBV25-1 with TRBJ2-5, with D possibly being TRBD2 (5 bases). The ends were cut back, 7 bases at V and 4 bases at J, with 13 bases in the middle. The CDR3 runs 13 residues. Germline V gene data show CDR1 as MGHDK and CDR2 as SYGVNS. This CDR3 is CASTAGGLETQYF. The CDR3 DNA sequence: TGTGCCAGCACGGCAGGAGGACTAGAGACCCAGTACTTC.

This chain connects TRBV4-1 to TRBJ1-1; TRBD1 agrees at 7 bases. The CDR3 is made up of 16 amino acids. The V gene end was trimmed by 3 bases and the J gene end by 1 base; junction bases not matched to a gene: 8. CDR1 and CDR2 from the germline V gene are MGHRA and YSYEKL. The CDR3: CASSHHGTDANTEAFF. CDR3 in DNA: TGCGCCAGCAGCCACCACGGGACAGATGCGAACACTGAAGCTTTCTTT.